This T cell receptor beta chain was identified during a study of cytomegalovirus exposure and HLA in healthy donors. Study-wide results and limits: Reported performance of the classifier showed diagnosis of cytomegalovirus status with high specificity and sensitivity.

Per germline, CDR1 SGHVS and CDR2 FNYEAQ. The CDR3 runs to 15 residues. V shed 5 bases and J 4 bases; nucleotides not matched to a gene: 7. PCR used 60 Vbeta primers and 13 Jbeta primers. Produced via immunoSEQ multiplex PCR; TCRdb's table is partial and in-frame only. In the table there are about 99,000 clones, more than 65% of which are singletons. In the case of this clone: What it recognizes is unknown.

Sequenced material: PBMCs. The receptor was derived from a woman aged 18-29 years in good health and CMV-seropositive. The gene calls are TRBV7-6 and TRBJ2-1, with 8 bases aligning to TRBD1. Here the CDR3 DNA reads TGTGCCAGCAGCGCCGGCCGGACAGGGTACAATGAGCAGTTCTTC. This sequence encodes CASSAGRTGYNEQFF.